This T cell receptor (beta chain) stems from a study of technical replicates of blood from a handful of donors. Libraries were prepared by immunoSEQ multiplex PCR; TCRdb keeps only in-frame clonotypes and omits some of them. The sample yields some 56,000 clones, roughly 93% seen once. Trimming pared 5 bases from V and 4 bases from J, leaving 14 bases between. CDR3 size: 14 residues. Germline V gene data show CDR1 as SGHAT and CDR2 as FQNNGV. Sequencing was carried out using PBMCs. The chain couples TRBV11-2 to TRBJ2-5; D remains unclear. The clonotype was recovered from a human donor in good health. Some clones in this sample may be carry-over from other donors' samples. The CDR3 spells CASSKSPDRETQYF. The CDR3 DNA is TGTGCCAGCAGCAAGAGCCCCGATCGAGAGACCCAGTACTTC.